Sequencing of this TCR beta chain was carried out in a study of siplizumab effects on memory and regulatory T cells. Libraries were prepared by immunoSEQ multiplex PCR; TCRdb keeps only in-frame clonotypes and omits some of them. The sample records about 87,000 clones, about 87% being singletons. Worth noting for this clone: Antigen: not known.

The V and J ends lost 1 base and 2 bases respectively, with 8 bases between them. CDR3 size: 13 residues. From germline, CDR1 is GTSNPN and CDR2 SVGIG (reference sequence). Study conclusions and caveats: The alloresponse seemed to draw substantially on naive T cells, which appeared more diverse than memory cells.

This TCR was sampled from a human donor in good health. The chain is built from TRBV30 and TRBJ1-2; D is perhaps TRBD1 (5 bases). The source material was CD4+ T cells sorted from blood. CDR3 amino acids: CAWSGGGNYGYTF. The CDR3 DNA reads TGTGCCTGGAGTGGGGGGGGAAACTATGGCTACACCTTC.